One sample yielded the 28 T cell receptor beta chains listed below, sequenced in a study of cytomegalovirus exposure and HLA in healthy donors (TCRdb year 2017). The receptor library was made with the immunoSEQ multiplex PCR assay. The multiplex PCR relied on a mix of 60 forward primers for TCR Vbeta segments and 13 reverse primers for TCR Jbeta segments. TCRdb re-hosts the immuneACCESS table, in-frame sequences only. Its copies lack some clones; in the studies checked, an unresolved V gene accounts for under half of them, and the cause for the rest is not known. The table for this sample shows about 140,000 clones. The ten biggest clones cover 0.75% to 1% of the sample. Material: PBMCs. The receptors derive from a male donor in good health and CMV-seronegative.

V usage is TRBV27 and J usage is TRBJ2-1, with D possibly matching TRBD1 (5 bases). From germline, CDR1 is MNHEY and CDR2 SMNVEV (reference sequence). V was cut by 8 bases and J by 6 bases, with 17 bases left in between. This CDR3 is 14 amino acids long. CDR3 sequence (DNA): TGTGCCAGCGGGAAGTGGACAATGGCCAATGAGCAGTTCTTC. Protein: CASGKWTMANEQFF.

The chain links TRBV30 to TRBJ2-1; tentatively, D is TRBD2 (5 bases). Germline V gene sequence: CDR1 GTSNPN, CDR2 SVGIG (reference sequence). Trimming left V 5 bases short and J 4 bases short, with 9 bases between. This CDR3 region has 12 residues. The CDR3 coding sequence is TGTGCCTGGTCTTCGGGGTACAATGAGCAGTTCTTC. It translates to CAWSSGYNEQFF.

V and J are TRBV7-8 and TRBJ2-3; 10 nucleotides align to TRBD1. The CDR3 is 15 residues long. Per germline, CDR1 SGHVS and CDR2 FQNEAQ. Germline trimming cut 4 bases from V and 3 bases from J; bases unmatched to any gene: 4. The CDR3 protein is CASSYRTGGTDTQYF. The CDR3 bases are TGTGCCAGCAGCTATCGGACAGGGGGAACAGATACGCAGTATTTT.

V is TRBV27 and J is TRBJ2-1; TRBD2 aligns across 12 bases. The V segment lost 3 bases and the J segment 9 bases; nucleotides outside the gene matches: 6. CDR1 and CDR2 from the germline V gene are MNHEY and SMNVEV (reference sequence). CDR3 length: 15 residues. The CDR3: CASSFLAGGPGEQFF. CDR3 nucleotides: TGTGCCAGCAGTTTCCTAGCGGGGGGGCCGGGTGAGCAGTTCTTC.

The chain joins TRBV5-1 to TRBJ2-2, with TRBD2 matching over 10 bases. J lost 6 bases, V lost 0 bases, and 11 bases had no gene match. From germline, CDR1 is SGHRS and CDR2 YFSETQ. This CDR3 is built from 18 residues. The CDR3, as DNA: TGCGCCAGCAGCTTGGGGGTAGCGGGAGGTCCCGTATCCGGGGAGCTGTTTTTT. Translated: CASSLGVAGGPVSGELFF. Full variable domain (remainder filled in from reference TRBV5-1 and TRBJ2-2): KAGVTQTPRYLIKTRGQQVTLSCSPISGHRSVSWYQQTPGQGLQFLFEYFSETQRNKGNFPGRFSGRQFSNSRSEMNVSTLELGDSALYLCASSLGVAGGPVSGELFFGEGSRLTVL.

The chain couples TRBV6-5 to TRBJ1-6; D is ambiguous. The CDR3 has 15 amino acids. V was clipped by 4 bases and J by 0 bases, with 7 bases between them. Germline-derived CDR1 and CDR2 are MNHEY and SVGAGI. CDR3 in DNA: TGTGCCAGCAGTTTGGCCAGCTCCTATAATTCACCCCTCCACTTT. It translates to CASSLASSYNSPLHF.

The chain carries TRBV28 and TRBJ2-7; D might be TRBD2 (8 bases). The CDR3 is 13 residues long. Germline lookup yields CDR1 MDHEN and CDR2 SYDVKM. With 8 bases removed from V and 3 bases from J, the gap between germline ends came to 14 bases. The CDR3 protein is CASYSGTVYEQYF. CDR3 in DNA: TGTGCCAGCTATAGCGGGACAGTCTACGAGCAGTACTTC.

This chain joins TRBV15 and TRBJ1-3, with unresolved D. The germline V gene encodes CDR1 LNHNV and CDR2 YYDKDF (reference sequence). V gave up 1 base and J gave up 0 bases, with 7 bases separating them. The CDR3 runs to 15 residues. The CDR3: CATSRGGVSGNTIYF. In DNA form, the CDR3 reads TGTGCCACCAGCAGAGGGGGAGTCTCTGGAAACACCATATATTTT.

The chain carries TRBV5-6 and TRBJ1-1, with D hard to call. V gave up 1 base and J gave up 0 bases, with 4 bases separating them. The germline V gene has CDR1 SGHDT and CDR2 YYEEEE. This CDR3 spans 13 amino acids. Written as DNA, the CDR3 is TGTGCCAGCAGCTTGACGGTGAACACTGAAGCTTTCTTT. Protein product: CASSLTVNTEAFF.

The chain recombines TRBV28 with TRBJ2-7; 8 nucleotides agree with TRBD1. Losses at the gene ends were 3 bases for V and 9 bases for J; bases not matched to a gene: 10. Looked up from germline, CDR1 is MDHEN and CDR2 is SYDVKM. CDR3 length: 14 amino acids. The CDR3 nucleotides are TGTGCCAGCAGTTTGGGAGGACAGGGTTGGGGGCAGTACTTC. This sequence encodes CASSLGGQGWGQYF.

The CDR3 reads CATRGSTGELFF. The CDR3 DNA sequence: TGTGCCACCCGGGGGAGCACCGGGGAGCTGTTTTTT. This chain uses TRBV10-3 with TRBJ2-2; weak D call: TRBD2 (6 bases). The CDR3 is 12 amino acids. The germline CDR1 and CDR2 sequences are ENHRY and SYGVKD. The V end was cut by 10 bases, the J end by 4 bases, with 10 bases between.

The chain has TRBV30 and TRBJ2-7; weak D call: TRBD2 (7 bases). Looked up from germline, CDR1 is GTSNPN and CDR2 is SVGIG (reference sequence). The ends were cut back, 4 bases at V and 4 bases at J, with 20 bases in the middle. The CDR3 runs to 15 residues. CDR3 sequence: CAWTSMGGGFYEQYF. The CDR3 bases are TGTGCCTGGACCAGTATGGGCGGGGGCTTTTACGAGCAGTACTTC.

This sequence joins TRBV30 and TRBJ2-1; 13 positions match TRBD2. V was pared by 3 bases and J by 6 bases, with 5 bases of the junction left unmatched. This CDR3 has 15 amino acids. Per the germline V gene, CDR1 is GTSNPN and CDR2 is SVGIG (reference sequence). CDR3 sequence (DNA): TGTGCCTGGAGGGGAGGACTAGCGGGAGTCAATGAGCAGTTCTTC. Amino acid sequence: CAWRGGLAGVNEQFF.

This rearrangement joins TRBV4-3 to TRBJ1-6; no reliable D call. Trimming removed 0 bases at V and 6 bases at J, with 12 bases between. The CDR3 loop spans 16 amino acids. Germline V lookup: CDR1 LGHNA, CDR2 YSLEER. Written as DNA, the CDR3 is TGCGCCAGCAGCCAAGACCGGGGAGTCGGTAATTCACCCCTCCACTTT. Its translation: CASSQDRGVGNSPLHF.

The chain combines TRBV5-1 with TRBJ2-7, with 8 bases that match TRBD2. The CDR3 runs to 15 residues. Looked up from germline, CDR1 is SGHRS and CDR2 is YFSETQ. The V gene end was trimmed by 4 bases and the J gene end by 2 bases; junction bases not matched to a gene: 8. CDR3: CASSLPLAETYEQYF. The CDR3 coding sequence is TGCGCCAGCAGCCTACCACTAGCGGAGACCTACGAGCAGTACTTC.

The chain combines TRBV7-2 with TRBJ1-2, with 7 bases aligning to TRBD1. CDR1 is SGHTA and CDR2 is FQGNSA in the germline V gene. Trimming at V came to 1 base and at J to 3 bases, leaving 2 bases not matched to a gene. CDR3 length: 14 residues. The CDR3 DNA follows: TGTGCCAGCAGCTTAGATCAGGGGGACTATGGCTACACCTTC. Translation gives CASSLDQGDYGYTF.

Of note for this clone: Other DNA sequences of this sample code for an identical CDR3. The rearrangement joins TRBV30 to TRBJ1-1, with unresolved D. Germline lookup yields CDR1 GTSNPN and CDR2 SVGIG (reference sequence). The CDR3 loop spans 13 amino acids. V lost 0 bases, J lost 3 bases, and 8 bases lay in between. This chain's CDR3 is CAWSVRRDTEAFF. The CDR3 DNA sequence: TGTGCCTGGAGTGTACGGCGGGACACTGAAGCTTTCTTT.

The chain uses TRBV30 and TRBJ2-7; 9 bases agree with TRBD1. The CDR3 is made up of 12 amino acids. Germline lookup yields CDR1 GTSNPN and CDR2 SVGIG (reference sequence). Unmatched junction bases numbered 0, after V lost 5 bases and J lost 1 base. CDR3 region: CAWDRGSYEQYF. For the CDR3, the DNA is TGTGCCTGGGACAGGGGGTCCTACGAGCAGTACTTC. The full variable domain, with the rest looked up from reference TRBV30 and TRBJ2-7, is SQTIHQWPATLVQPVGSPLSLECTVEGTSNPNLYWYRQAAGRGLQLLFYSVGIGQISSEVPQNLSASRPQDRQFILSSKKLLLSDSGFYLCAWDRGSYEQYFGPGTRLTVT.

This chain links TRBV7-2 with TRBJ2-2, with a weak D call TRBD1 (6 bases). The CDR3 covers 16 residues. Germline-derived CDR1 and CDR2 are SGHTA and FQGNSA. V dropped 4 bases and J dropped 4 bases, with 16 bases sitting between them. CDR3 amino acids: CASSSLGGGGTGELFF. As DNA, the CDR3 is TGTGCCAGCAGCTCCCTCGGTGGGGGCGGCACCGGGGAGCTGTTTTTT.

The rearrangement links TRBV28 to TRBJ1-1; 8 bases agree with TRBD1. The CDR3 has 14 residues. Germline lookup yields CDR1 MDHEN and CDR2 SYDVKM. The trim removed 2 bases at V and 5 bases at J, leaving 4 bases unmatched. In nucleotides, the CDR3 is TGTGCCAGCAGTTTAAACAGGGGGGAGACTGAAGCTTTCTTT. This encodes CASSLNRGETEAFF.

The rearrangement joins TRBV14 to TRBJ2-1; possibly TRBD2 for D (6 bases). CDR1 is SGHDN, CDR2 FVKESK, per germline. V lost 6 bases to trimming and J lost 3 bases, with 18 bases between them. The CDR3 length is 16 residues. CDR3 DNA sequence: TGTGCCAGCAGTCAAAGCCTAGCGCCCGACTACAATGAGCAGTTCTTC. Amino acids: CASSQSLAPDYNEQFF. Full variable domain (outside the CDR3, taken from reference TRBV14 and TRBJ2-1): EAGVTQFPSHSVIEKGQTVTLRCDPISGHDNLYWYRRVMGKEIKFLLHFVKESKQDESGMPNNRFLAERTGGTYSTLKVQPAELEDSGVYFCASSQSLAPDYNEQFFGPGTRLTVL.

The V call is TRBV7-7, the J call TRBJ2-5; 9 bases agree with TRBD1. In germline, CDR1 is SSHAT, CDR2 FNYEAQ (reference sequence). V shed 3 bases and J 5 bases; nucleotides not matched to a gene: 10. The CDR3 runs 16 residues. The CDR3 DNA is TGTGCCAGCAGCTTCGGGCCTGGACAGGGGAGGGAGACCCAGTACTTC. Translated, it gives CASSFGPGQGRETQYF.

J is TRBJ1-4 and V is TRBV19, with 9 positions matching TRBD1. This CDR3 comprises 15 residues. Germline CDR1 reads LNHDA; CDR2 reads SQIVND (reference sequence). The V and J ends lost 4 bases and 12 bases, in that order; junction bases with no gene match: 12. The CDR3 is CASSSGTGRRHELFF. For the CDR3, the DNA is TGTGCCAGTAGTAGCGGGACAGGGCGGCGTCATGAACTGTTTTTT.

This sequence joins TRBV18 and TRBJ2-2; tentative D call: TRBD2 (6 bases). Germline assignment: CDR1 KGHSH and CDR2 LQKENI. CDR3 length equals 16 residues. Trimming removed 0 bases from V and 1 base from J, with 9 bases in between. For the CDR3, the DNA is TGTGCCAGCTCACCACCGCAGGGACTGAACACCGGGGAGCTGTTTTTT. Translating it yields CASSPPQGLNTGELFF.

The chain recombines TRBV6-6 with TRBJ1-4; a weak D match, TRBD1 (5 bases). V dropped 5 bases and J dropped 8 bases, with 15 bases sitting between them. The CDR3 covers 14 residues. Germline assignment: CDR1 MNHNY and CDR2 SVGAGI (reference sequence). The CDR3 is CASSSTGNWEKLFF. CDR3 nucleotides: TGTGCCAGCAGTAGCACAGGAAATTGGGAAAAACTGTTTTTT.

This chain connects TRBV19 to TRBJ1-1, with D tentatively TRBD1 (6 bases). Per the germline V gene, CDR1 is LNHDA and CDR2 is SQIVND (reference sequence). V gave up 6 bases and J gave up 3 bases, with 14 bases separating them. The CDR3 length is 14 residues. CDR3 loop: CASRQGRWDTEAFF. The DNA for the CDR3 is TGTGCCAGTAGACAGGGTAGATGGGACACTGAAGCTTTCTTT.

V gene TRBV5-1 combines with J gene TRBJ1-5; 10 bases align to TRBD1. The CDR3 sequence is 15 residues long. Trimming cost V 5 bases and J 1 base; bases outside gene matches: 3. Per germline, CDR1 SGHRS and CDR2 YFSETQ. CDR3 sequence reads: CASSPDRGSNQPQHF. For the CDR3, the DNA is TGCGCCAGCAGTCCGGACAGGGGGAGCAATCAGCCCCAGCATTTT.

The chain has TRBV5-5 and TRBJ1-1, with a possible D match to TRBD1 (5 bases). The ends were cut back, 6 bases at V and 0 bases at J, with 15 bases in the middle. Germline assignment: CDR1 SGHKS and CDR2 YYEKEE (reference sequence). This CDR3 is built from 15 residues. CDR3 sequence reads: CASNHRGLMNTEAFF. The CDR3 DNA sequence: TGTGCCAGCAACCATAGGGGACTAATGAACACTGAAGCTTTCTTT.